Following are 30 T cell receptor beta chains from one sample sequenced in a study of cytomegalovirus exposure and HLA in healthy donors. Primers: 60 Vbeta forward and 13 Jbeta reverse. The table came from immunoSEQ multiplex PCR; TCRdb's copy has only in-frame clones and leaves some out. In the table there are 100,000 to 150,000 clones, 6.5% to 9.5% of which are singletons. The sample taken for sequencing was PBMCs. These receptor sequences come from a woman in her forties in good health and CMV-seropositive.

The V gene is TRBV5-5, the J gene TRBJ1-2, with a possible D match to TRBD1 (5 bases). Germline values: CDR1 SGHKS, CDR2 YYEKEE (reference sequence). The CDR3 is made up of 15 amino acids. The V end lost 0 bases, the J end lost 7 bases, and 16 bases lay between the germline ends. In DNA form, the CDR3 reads TGTGCCAGCAGCTTGGAGTCGGTGGGTCAGGGTGGCTACACCTTC. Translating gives CASSLESVGQGGYTF.

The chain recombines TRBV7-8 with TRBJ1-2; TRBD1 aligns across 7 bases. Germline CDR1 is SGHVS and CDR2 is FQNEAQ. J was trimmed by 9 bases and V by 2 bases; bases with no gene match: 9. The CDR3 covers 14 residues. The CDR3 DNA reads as TGTGCCAGCAGCTTAAAGACAGGGAAAATGCGCTACACCTTC. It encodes CASSLKTGKMRYTF.

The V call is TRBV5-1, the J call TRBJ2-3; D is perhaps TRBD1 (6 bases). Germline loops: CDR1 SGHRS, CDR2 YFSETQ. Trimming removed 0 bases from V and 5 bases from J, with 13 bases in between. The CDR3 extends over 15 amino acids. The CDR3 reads CASSLAGAPGDTQYF. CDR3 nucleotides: TGCGCCAGCAGCTTGGCAGGGGCGCCCGGAGATACGCAGTATTTT.

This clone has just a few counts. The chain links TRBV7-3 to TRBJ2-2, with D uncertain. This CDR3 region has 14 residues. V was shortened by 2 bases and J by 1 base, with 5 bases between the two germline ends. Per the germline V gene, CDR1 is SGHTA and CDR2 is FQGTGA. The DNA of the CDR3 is TGTGCCAGCAGCTTAGGGCAGAACACCGGGGAGCTGTTTTTT. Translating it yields CASSLGQNTGELFF.

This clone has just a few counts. The CDR3 loop reads CASSLDGGNGYTF. In DNA form, the CDR3 reads TGCGCCAGCAGCTTGGACGGGGGTAATGGCTACACCTTC. V usage is TRBV5-1 and J usage is TRBJ1-2, with D possibly matching TRBD1 (5 bases). Trimming left V 0 bases short and J 6 bases short, with 9 bases between. CDR1 is SGHRS and CDR2 is YFSETQ in the germline V gene. CDR3 length: 13 amino acids.

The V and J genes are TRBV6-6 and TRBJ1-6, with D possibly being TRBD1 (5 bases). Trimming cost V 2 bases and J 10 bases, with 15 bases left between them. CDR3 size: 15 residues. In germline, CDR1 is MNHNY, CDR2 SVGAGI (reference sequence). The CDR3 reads CASSYDRREGSPLHF. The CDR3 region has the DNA TGTGCCAGCAGTTACGATCGCAGGGAAGGCTCACCCCTCCACTTT.

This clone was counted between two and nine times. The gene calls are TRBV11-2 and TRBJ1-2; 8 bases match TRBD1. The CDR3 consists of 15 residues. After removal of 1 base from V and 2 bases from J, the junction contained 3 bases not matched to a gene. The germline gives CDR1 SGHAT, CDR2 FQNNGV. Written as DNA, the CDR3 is TGTGCCAGCAGCTTAGGGACAGGGCCCAACTATGGCTACACCTTC. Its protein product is CASSLGTGPNYGYTF.

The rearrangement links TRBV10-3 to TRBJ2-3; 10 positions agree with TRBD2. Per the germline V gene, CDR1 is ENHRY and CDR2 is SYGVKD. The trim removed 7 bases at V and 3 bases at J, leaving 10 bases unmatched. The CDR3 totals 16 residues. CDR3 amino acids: CAITGQQRGGTDTQYF. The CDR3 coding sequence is TGTGCCATCACCGGACAGCAGCGGGGGGGGACAGATACGCAGTATTTT.

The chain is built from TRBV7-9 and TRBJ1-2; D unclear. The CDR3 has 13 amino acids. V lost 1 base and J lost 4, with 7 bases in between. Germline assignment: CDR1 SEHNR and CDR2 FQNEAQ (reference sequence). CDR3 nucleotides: TGTGCCAGCAGCTTAGAACAGACCTATGGCTACACCTTC. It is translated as CASSLEQTYGYTF.

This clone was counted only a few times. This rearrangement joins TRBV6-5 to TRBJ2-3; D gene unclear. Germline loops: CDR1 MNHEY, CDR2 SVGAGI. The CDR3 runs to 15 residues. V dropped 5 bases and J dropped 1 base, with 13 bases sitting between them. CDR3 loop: CASSRMVRGTDTQYF. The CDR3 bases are TGTGCCAGCAGTCGAATGGTGAGAGGCACAGATACGCAGTATTTT.

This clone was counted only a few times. This CDR3 is CASKGDRDYEQYF. CDR3 bases: TGTGCCAGCAAGGGGGATCGGGATTACGAGCAGTACTTC. V is TRBV2 and J is TRBJ2-7; the D gene is possibly TRBD1 (6 bases). V dropped 7 bases and J dropped 4 bases, with 14 bases sitting between them. The V gene's germline CDR1 is SNHLY and CDR2 FYNNEI. This CDR3 contains 13 residues.

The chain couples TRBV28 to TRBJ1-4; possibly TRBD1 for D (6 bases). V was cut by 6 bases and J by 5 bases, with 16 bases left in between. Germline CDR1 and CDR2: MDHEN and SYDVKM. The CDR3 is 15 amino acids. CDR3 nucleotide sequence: TGTGCCAGCAGCGAACTGGACAGCTGGAATGAAAAACTGTTTTTT. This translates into CASSELDSWNEKLFF.

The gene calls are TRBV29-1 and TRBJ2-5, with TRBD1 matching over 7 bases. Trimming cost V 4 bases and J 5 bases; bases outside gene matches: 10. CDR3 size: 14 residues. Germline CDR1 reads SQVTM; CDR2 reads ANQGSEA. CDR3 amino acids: CSVARQGHTETQYF. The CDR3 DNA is TGCAGCGTTGCGCGACAGGGACACACGGAGACCCAGTACTTC.

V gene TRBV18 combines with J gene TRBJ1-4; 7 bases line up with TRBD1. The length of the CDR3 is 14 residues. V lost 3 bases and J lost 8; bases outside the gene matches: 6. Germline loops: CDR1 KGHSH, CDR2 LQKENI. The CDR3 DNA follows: TGTGCCAGCTCACCGGGGACAGTGGGGGAAAAACTGTTTTTT. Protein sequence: CASSPGTVGEKLFF.

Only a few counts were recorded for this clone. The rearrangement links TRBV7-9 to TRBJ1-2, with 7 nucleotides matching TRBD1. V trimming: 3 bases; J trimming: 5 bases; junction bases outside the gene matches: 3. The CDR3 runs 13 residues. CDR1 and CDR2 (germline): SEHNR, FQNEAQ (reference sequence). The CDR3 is CASSLGQSYGYTF. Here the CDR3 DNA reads TGTGCCAGCAGCTTGGGACAGAGTTATGGCTACACCTTC.

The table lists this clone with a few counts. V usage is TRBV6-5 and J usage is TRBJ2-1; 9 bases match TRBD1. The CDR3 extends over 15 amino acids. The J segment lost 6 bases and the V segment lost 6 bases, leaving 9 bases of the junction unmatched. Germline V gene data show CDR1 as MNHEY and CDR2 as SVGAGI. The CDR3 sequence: CASRLRQGVSNEQFF. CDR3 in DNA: TGTGCCAGCAGGTTGAGACAGGGGGTATCCAATGAGCAGTTCTTC.

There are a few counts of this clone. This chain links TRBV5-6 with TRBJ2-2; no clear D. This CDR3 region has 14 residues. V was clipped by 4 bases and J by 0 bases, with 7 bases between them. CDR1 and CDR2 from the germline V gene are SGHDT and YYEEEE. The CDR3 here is CASSPQANTGELFF. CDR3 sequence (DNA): TGTGCCAGCAGCCCTCAGGCGAACACCGGGGAGCTGTTTTTT.

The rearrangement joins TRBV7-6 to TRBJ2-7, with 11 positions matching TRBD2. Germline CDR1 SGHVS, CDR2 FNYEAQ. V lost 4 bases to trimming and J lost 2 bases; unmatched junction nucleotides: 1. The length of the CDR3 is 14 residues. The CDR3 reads CASSSTSGAYEQYF. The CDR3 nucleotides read TGTGCCAGCAGCTCGACTAGCGGGGCCTACGAGCAGTACTTC.

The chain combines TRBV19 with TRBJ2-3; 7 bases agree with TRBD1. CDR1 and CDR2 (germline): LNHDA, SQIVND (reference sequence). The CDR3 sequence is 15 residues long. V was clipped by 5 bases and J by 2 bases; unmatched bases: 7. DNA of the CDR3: TGTGCCAGTAGTCTCGGACAGGTCTCCACAGATACGCAGTATTTT. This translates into CASSLGQVSTDTQYF.

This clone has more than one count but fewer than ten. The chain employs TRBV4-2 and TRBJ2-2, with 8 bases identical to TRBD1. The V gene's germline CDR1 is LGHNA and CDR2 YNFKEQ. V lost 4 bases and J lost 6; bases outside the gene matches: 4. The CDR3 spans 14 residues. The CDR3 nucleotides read TGTGCCAGCAGCCTTCGACAGGGGTCCGGGGAGCTGTTTTTT. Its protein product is CASSLRQGSGELFF.

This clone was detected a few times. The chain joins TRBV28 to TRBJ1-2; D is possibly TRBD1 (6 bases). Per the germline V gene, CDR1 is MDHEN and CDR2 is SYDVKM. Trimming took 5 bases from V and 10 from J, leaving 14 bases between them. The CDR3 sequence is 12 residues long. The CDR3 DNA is TGTGCCAGCAGTCCTCTTTACAGGGACTACACCTTC. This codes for CASSPLYRDYTF.

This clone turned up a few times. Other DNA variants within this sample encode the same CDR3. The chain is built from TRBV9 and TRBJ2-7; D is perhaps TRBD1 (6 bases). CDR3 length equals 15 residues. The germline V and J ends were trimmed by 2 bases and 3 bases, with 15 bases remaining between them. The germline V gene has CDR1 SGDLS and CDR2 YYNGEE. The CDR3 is CASSVGRGDNYEQYF. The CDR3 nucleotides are TGTGCCAGCAGCGTTGGCAGGGGCGACAACTACGAGCAGTACTTC.

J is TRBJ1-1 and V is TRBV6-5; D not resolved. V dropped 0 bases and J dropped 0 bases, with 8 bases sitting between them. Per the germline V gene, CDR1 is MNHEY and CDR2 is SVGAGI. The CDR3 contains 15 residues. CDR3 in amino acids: CASSYSRAVNTEAFF. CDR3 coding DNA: TGTGCCAGCAGTTACTCGAGGGCGGTGAACACTGAAGCTTTCTTT.

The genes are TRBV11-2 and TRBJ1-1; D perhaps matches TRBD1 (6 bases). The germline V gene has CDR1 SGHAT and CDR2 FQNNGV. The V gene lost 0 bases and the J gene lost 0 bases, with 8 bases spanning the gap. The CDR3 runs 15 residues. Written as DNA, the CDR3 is TGTGCCAGCAGCTTAGAGGACAGATTGAACACTGAAGCTTTCTTT. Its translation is CASSLEDRLNTEAFF.

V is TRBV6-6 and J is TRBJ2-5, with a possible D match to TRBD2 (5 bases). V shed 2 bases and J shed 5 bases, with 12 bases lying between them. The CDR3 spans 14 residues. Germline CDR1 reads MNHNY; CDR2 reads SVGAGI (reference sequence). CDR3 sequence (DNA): TGTGCCAGCAGTTACGTGGGGAGTTGGGAGACCCAGTACTTC. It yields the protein CASSYVGSWETQYF.

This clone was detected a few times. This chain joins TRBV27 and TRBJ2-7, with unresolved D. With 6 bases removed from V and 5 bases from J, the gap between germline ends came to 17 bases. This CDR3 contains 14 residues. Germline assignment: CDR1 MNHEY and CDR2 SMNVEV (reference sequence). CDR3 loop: CASRSRVMTHEQYF. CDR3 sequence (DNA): TGTGCCAGCAGATCTCGGGTAATGACCCACGAGCAGTACTTC.

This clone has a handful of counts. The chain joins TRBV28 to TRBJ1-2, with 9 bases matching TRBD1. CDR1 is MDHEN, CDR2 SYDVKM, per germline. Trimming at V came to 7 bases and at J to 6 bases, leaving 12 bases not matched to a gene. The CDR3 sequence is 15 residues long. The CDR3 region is CASTGGGQGSNGYTF. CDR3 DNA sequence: TGTGCCAGCACCGGTGGGGGACAGGGTTCGAATGGCTACACCTTC.

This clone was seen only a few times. The CDR3 coding sequence is TGTGCCAGCAGCCAATCTGGACTCGGAATGCATTATTTT. This sequence encodes CASSQSGLGMHYF. The chain links TRBV4-2 to TRBJ2-3, with D maybe TRBD2 (5 bases). Germline-derived CDR1 and CDR2 are LGHNA and YNFKEQ. The V end lost 2 bases, the J end lost 15 bases, and 18 bases lay between the germline ends. This CDR3 contains 13 residues.

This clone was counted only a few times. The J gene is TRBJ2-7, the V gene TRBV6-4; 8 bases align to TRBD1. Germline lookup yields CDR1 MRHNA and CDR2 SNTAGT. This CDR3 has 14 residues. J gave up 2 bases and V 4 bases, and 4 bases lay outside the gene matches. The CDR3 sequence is CASSVGQGPYEQYF. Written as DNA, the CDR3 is TGTGCCAGCAGTGTAGGACAGGGACCCTACGAGCAGTACTTC.

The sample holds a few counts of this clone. CDR3 bases: TGCGCCAGCAGTGAGCGTTTTAATTCACCCCTCCACTTT. This translates into CASSERFNSPLHF. This chain connects TRBV10-2 to TRBJ1-6; D remains ambiguous. CDR1 and CDR2 (germline): WSHSY, SAAADI. CDR3 size: 13 residues. V dropped 2 bases and J dropped 6 bases, with 5 bases sitting between them.